This TCR beta chain was sequenced for a study of cytomegalovirus exposure and HLA in healthy donors. The primer mix had 60 Vbeta and 13 Jbeta primers. This table comes from immunoSEQ multiplex PCR, and its TCRdb copy is limited to in-frame clones, with some not included. The sample has about 200,000 clones, more than 65% seen once. The CDR3 is 15 amino acids. Germline assignment: CDR1 SGHTA and CDR2 FQGNSA. Trimming cost V 5 bases and J 3 bases; bases outside gene matches: 7. Sequencing input: PBMCs. The chain links TRBV7-2 to TRBJ2-7; 10 bases agree with TRBD1. The sequence came from a girl aged 10-17 years in good health and CMV-seropositive. This CDR3 is CASSADRGPNYEQYF. DNA for the CDR3: TGTGCCAGCAGCGCCGACAGGGGGCCTAACTACGAGCAGTACTTC.